This T cell receptor beta chain was observed in a study of T cell responses to AZD1222 COVID-19 vaccine. Findings and caveats of the study: Nearly half of spike-specific TCRs reportedly go after variant regions that carry no mutations. All repertoire sampling was performed exclusively after the peak T cell response. Spike-specific TCR breadth rose after two AZD1222 doses, and depth rose as well. Donors were largely white British and mainly female; clonal diversity was possibly underestimated.

The CDR3 contains 14 residues. Germline V gene data show CDR1 as KGHSH and CDR2 as LQKENI. With 4 bases removed from V and 2 bases from J, the gap between germline ends came to 11 bases. Note on this clone: Antigen: not known.

Sequencing used immunoSEQ multiplex PCR; TCRdb keeps in-frame clones, though not all of them. The sample lists over 110,000 clones; 85% to 90% were seen once. Sequenced here: peripheral blood, sampled on day 0 of AZD1222 vaccination. This clonotype was sampled from an adult in good health. The chain is built from TRBV18 and TRBJ2-5; tentatively, D is TRBD1 (6 bases). DNA for the CDR3: TGTGCCAGCTCACTTGGGGGCGGACAAGAGACCCAGTACTTC. Its protein product is CASSLGGGQETQYF.